These T cell receptor beta chains were read from a single sample in a study of T cell responses to AZD1222 COVID-19 vaccine. TCRdb's table, derived via immunoSEQ multiplex PCR, lists solely in-frame clones and lacks some. Here the sample spans about 130,000 clones, 89% being singletons. This material consisted of peripheral blood, taken on day 0 of AZD1222 vaccination. The receptors were gathered from an adult in good health. Each CDR3 is given with its conserved first and last residue. Fields, in order: clone size, D gene, V gene, J gene, CDR3 protein, CDR3 DNA. The D gene is left open where the match is weak. Part of the rows lack a size; the others show once, few, many or a class for expanded clones.

clone size: -; D gene: TRBD2; V gene: TRBV5-1; J gene: TRBJ2-1; CDR3 protein: CASSLSGAGHNEQFF; CDR3 DNA: TGCGCCAGCAGCTTGTCGGGAGCGGGGCACAATGAGCAGTTCTTC
clone size: once; D gene: -; V gene: TRBV7-9; J gene: TRBJ2-2; CDR3 protein: CASSSSGETGELFF; CDR3 DNA: TGTGCCAGCAGCTCGTCAGGGGAAACCGGGGAGCTGTTTTTT
clone size: -; D gene: -; V gene: TRBV5-4; J gene: TRBJ2-3; CDR3 protein: CASSLDSSDTQYF; CDR3 DNA: TGTGCCAGCAGCTTGGACTCGTCAGATACGCAGTATTTT
clone size: -; D gene: -; V gene: TRBV28; J gene: TRBJ2-1; CDR3 protein: CASSLDLGLGSSYNEQFF; CDR3 DNA: TGTGCCAGCAGTTTAGACTTAGGTTTGGGCAGCTCCTACAATGAGCAGTTCTTC
clone size: -; D gene: -; V gene: TRBV5-4; J gene: TRBJ2-7; CDR3 protein: CASSLIGTFHYEQYF; CDR3 DNA: TGTGCCAGCAGCTTGATAGGGACTTTCCACTACGAGCAGTACTTC
clone size: -; D gene: TRBD2; V gene: TRBV6-1; J gene: TRBJ2-3; CDR3 protein: CASSEAPGEGTDTQYF; CDR3 DNA: TGTGCCAGCAGTGAAGCCCCCGGGGAGGGGACAGATACGCAGTATTTT
clone size: -; D gene: -; V gene: TRBV30; J gene: TRBJ1-2; CDR3 protein: CAWSVQGLSGYTF; CDR3 DNA: TGTGCCTGGAGTGTACAAGGCCTTTCCGGCTACACCTTC
clone size: -; D gene: -; V gene: TRBV29-1; J gene: TRBJ1-1; CDR3 protein: CSVEVVGSYTEAFF; CDR3 DNA: TGCAGCGTTGAAGTAGTCGGGTCCTACACTGAAGCTTTCTTT
clone size: -; D gene: -; V gene: TRBV6-6; J gene: TRBJ1-1; CDR3 protein: CASSPPRLIDTEAFF; CDR3 DNA: TGTGCCAGCAGCCCCCCCAGATTGATCGACACTGAAGCTTTCTTT
clone size: once; D gene: TRBD2; V gene: TRBV7-7; J gene: TRBJ2-2; CDR3 protein: CASTSAAGGTGELFF; CDR3 DNA: TGTGCTAGCACCTCAGCGGCGGGAGGGACCGGGGAGCTGTTTTTT
clone size: -; D gene: -; V gene: TRBV4-1; J gene: TRBJ2-3; CDR3 protein: CASSQGTTGPDTQYF; CDR3 DNA: TGCGCCAGCAGCCAGGGAACCACAGGGCCAGATACGCAGTATTTT
clone size: -; D gene: -; V gene: TRBV2; J gene: TRBJ1-1; CDR3 protein: CASTVWGPNTEAFF; CDR3 DNA: TGTGCCAGCACCGTTTGGGGACCGAACACTGAAGCTTTCTTT
clone size: -; D gene: TRBD2; V gene: TRBV18; J gene: TRBJ2-7; CDR3 protein: CASSPVLAGRTYEQYF; CDR3 DNA: TGTGCCAGCTCACCAGTGCTAGCGGGACGAACCTACGAGCAGTACTTC
clone size: few; D gene: -; V gene: TRBV28; J gene: TRBJ1-3; CDR3 protein: CASSFTYSGNTIYF; CDR3 DNA: TGTGCCAGCAGTTTCACCTACTCTGGAAACACCATATATTTT
clone size: -; D gene: TRBD2; V gene: TRBV7-3; J gene: TRBJ2-1; CDR3 protein: CASSSLASTYNEQFF; CDR3 DNA: TGTGCCAGCAGCTCACTAGCGTCAACCTACAATGAGCAGTTCTTC
clone size: -; D gene: TRBD1; V gene: TRBV2; J gene: TRBJ1-4; CDR3 protein: CASRQGAEEKLFF; CDR3 DNA: TGTGCCAGCAGGCAGGGGGCAGAAGAAAAACTGTTTTTT
clone size: -; D gene: TRBD2; V gene: TRBV12-5; J gene: TRBJ2-1; CDR3 protein: CASGPRSGSYNEQFF; CDR3 DNA: TGTGCTAGTGGCCCCCGGAGCGGGAGTTATAATGAGCAGTTCTTC
clone size: -; D gene: -; V gene: TRBV9; J gene: TRBJ2-3; CDR3 protein: CASGLATDTQYF; CDR3 DNA: TGTGCCAGCGGGTTGGCCACAGATACGCAGTATTTT
clone size: few; D gene: -; V gene: TRBV9; J gene: TRBJ1-5; CDR3 protein: CASSVGSLSNQPQHF; CDR3 DNA: TGTGCCAGCAGCGTAGGGAGTCTTAGCAATCAGCCCCAGCATTTT
clone size: -; D gene: TRBD1; V gene: TRBV19; J gene: TRBJ2-7; CDR3 protein: CASSIGSGGSYEQYF; CDR3 DNA: TGTGCCAGTAGTATTGGTTCAGGGGGCTCCTACGAGCAGTACTTC
clone size: -; D gene: TRBD1; V gene: TRBV28; J gene: TRBJ2-2; CDR3 protein: CASRADRGFGGELFF; CDR3 DNA: TGTGCCAGCAGGGCGGACAGGGGCTTTGGCGGGGAGCTGTTTTTT
clone size: -; D gene: -; V gene: TRBV6-2/TRBV6-3; J gene: TRBJ2-7; CDR3 protein: CASSYSRREQYF; CDR3 DNA: TGTGCCAGCAGTTACTCTAGACGCGAGCAGTACTTC
clone size: few; D gene: -; V gene: TRBV28; J gene: TRBJ1-1; CDR3 protein: CASSLLAGQGAFF; CDR3 DNA: TGTGCCAGCAGTTTATTGGCAGGGCAGGGAGCTTTCTTT
clone size: once; D gene: -; V gene: TRBV6-5; J gene: TRBJ1-2; CDR3 protein: CAISDSYGYTF; CDR3 DNA: TGTGCCATTTCGGACTCTTATGGCTACACCTTC
clone size: -; D gene: -; V gene: TRBV7-3; J gene: TRBJ2-7; CDR3 protein: CASSLSGDSGYEQYF; CDR3 DNA: TGTGCCAGCAGCTTAAGCGGGGATTCGGGCTACGAGCAGTACTTC
clone size: -; D gene: TRBD1; V gene: TRBV2; J gene: TRBJ2-1; CDR3 protein: CASSPLGQVSFF; CDR3 DNA: TGTGCCAGCAGTCCCCTCGGACAGGTTTCGTTCTTC
clone size: -; D gene: TRBD1; V gene: TRBV9; J gene: TRBJ1-2; CDR3 protein: CASSVDRDYGYTF; CDR3 DNA: TGTGCCAGCAGCGTGGACAGGGACTATGGCTACACCTTC
clone size: -; D gene: TRBD1; V gene: TRBV28; J gene: TRBJ1-5; CDR3 protein: CASSPQGRDQPQHF; CDR3 DNA: TGTGCCAGCAGCCCACAGGGGAGAGATCAGCCCCAGCATTTT
clone size: -; D gene: TRBD2; V gene: TRBV28; J gene: TRBJ2-7; CDR3 protein: CASSPQGLRFTYEQYF; CDR3 DNA: TGTGCCAGCAGTCCCCAGGGACTACGATTTACCTACGAGCAGTACTTC
clone size: once; D gene: TRBD2; V gene: TRBV9; J gene: TRBJ2-1; CDR3 protein: CASSGLAGGHYNEQFF; CDR3 DNA: TGTGCCAGCAGTGGACTAGCGGGAGGCCACTACAATGAGCAGTTCTTC
clone size: -; D gene: -; V gene: TRBV5-6; J gene: TRBJ1-5; CDR3 protein: CASSRGPVSNQPQHF; CDR3 DNA: TGTGCCAGCAGCCGGGGTCCAGTGAGCAATCAGCCCCAGCATTTT
clone size: -; D gene: -; V gene: TRBV7-9; J gene: TRBJ2-7; CDR3 protein: CASSLAGGGNGEQYF; CDR3 DNA: TGTGCCAGCAGCTTAGCAGGAGGGGGTAATGGCGAGCAGTACTTC